This T cell receptor beta chain was retrieved from a study of cytomegalovirus exposure and HLA in healthy donors. Whole-study findings and limits: With high specificity and sensitivity, the classifier reportedly diagnosed cytomegalovirus status.

It was with 60 Vbeta and 13 Jbeta primers that the PCR ran. This table comes from immunoSEQ multiplex PCR, and its TCRdb copy is limited to in-frame clones, with some not included. The sample gives about 100,000 clones, around 79% of which show up once; under 3.5% is in the top ten. V lost 1 base, J lost 5 bases, and 8 bases lay in between. Germline values: CDR1 SGHRS, CDR2 YFSETQ. This CDR3 is built from 13 residues. A word on this clone: No antigen is known for it.

The TCR originated in a female donor in good health and CMV-seropositive. Sequences were obtained from PBMCs. The chain joins TRBV5-1 to TRBJ2-3; no reliable D call. CDR3 sequence (DNA): TGCGCCAGCAGCTTGTCCTTATTAGATACGCAGTATTTT. It codes for CASSLSLLDTQYF.